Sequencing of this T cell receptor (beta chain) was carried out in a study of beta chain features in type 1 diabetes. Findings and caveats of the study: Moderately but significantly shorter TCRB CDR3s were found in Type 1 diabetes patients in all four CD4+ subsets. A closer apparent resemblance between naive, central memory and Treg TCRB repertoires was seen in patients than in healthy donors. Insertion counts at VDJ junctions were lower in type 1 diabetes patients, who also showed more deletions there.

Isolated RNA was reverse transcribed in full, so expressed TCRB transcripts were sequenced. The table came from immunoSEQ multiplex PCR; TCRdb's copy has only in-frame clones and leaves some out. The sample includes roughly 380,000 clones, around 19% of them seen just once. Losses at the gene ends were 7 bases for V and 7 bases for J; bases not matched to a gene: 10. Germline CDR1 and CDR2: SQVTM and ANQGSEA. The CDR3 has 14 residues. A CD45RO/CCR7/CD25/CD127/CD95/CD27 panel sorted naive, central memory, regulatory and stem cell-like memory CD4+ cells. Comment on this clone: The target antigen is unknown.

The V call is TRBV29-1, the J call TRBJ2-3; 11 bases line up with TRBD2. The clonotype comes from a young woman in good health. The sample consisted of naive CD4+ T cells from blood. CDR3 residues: CSGVASGGWNTQYF. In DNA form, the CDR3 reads TGCAGCGGCGTCGCTAGCGGGGGGTGGAATACGCAGTATTTT.